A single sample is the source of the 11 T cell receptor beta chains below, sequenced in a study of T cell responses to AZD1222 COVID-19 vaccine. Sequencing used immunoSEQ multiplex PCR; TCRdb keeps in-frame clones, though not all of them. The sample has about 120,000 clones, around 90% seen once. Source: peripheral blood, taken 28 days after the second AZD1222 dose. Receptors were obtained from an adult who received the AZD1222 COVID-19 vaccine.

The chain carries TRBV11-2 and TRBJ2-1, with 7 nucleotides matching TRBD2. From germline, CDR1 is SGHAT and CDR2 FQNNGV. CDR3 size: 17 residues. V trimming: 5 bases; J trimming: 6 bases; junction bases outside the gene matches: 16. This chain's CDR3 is CASSPGLAAYRFNEQFF. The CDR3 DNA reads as TGTGCCAGCAGCCCCGGGCTAGCGGCATACCGGTTCAATGAGCAGTTCTTC.

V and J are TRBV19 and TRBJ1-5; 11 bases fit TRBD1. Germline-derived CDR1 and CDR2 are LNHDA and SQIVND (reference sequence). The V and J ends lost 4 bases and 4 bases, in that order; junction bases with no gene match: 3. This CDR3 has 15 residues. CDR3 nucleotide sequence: TGTGCCAGTAGTAGGGACAGGGGGGGAAATCAGCCCCAGCATTTT. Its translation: CASSRDRGGNQPQHF.

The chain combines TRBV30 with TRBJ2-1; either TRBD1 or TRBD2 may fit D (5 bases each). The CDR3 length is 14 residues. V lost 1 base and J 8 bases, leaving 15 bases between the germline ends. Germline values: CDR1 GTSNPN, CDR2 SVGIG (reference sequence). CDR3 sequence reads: CAWSGERGVHEQFF. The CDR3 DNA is TGTGCCTGGAGTGGGGAGCGAGGGGTCCATGAGCAGTTCTTC.

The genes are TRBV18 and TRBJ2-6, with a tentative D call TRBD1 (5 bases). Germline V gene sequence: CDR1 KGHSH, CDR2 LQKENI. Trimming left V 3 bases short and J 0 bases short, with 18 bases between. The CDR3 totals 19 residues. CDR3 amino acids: CASSPIRQSQSSGANVLTF. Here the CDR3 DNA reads TGTGCCAGCTCACCGATTAGACAGTCCCAAAGCTCTGGGGCCAACGTCCTGACTTTC.

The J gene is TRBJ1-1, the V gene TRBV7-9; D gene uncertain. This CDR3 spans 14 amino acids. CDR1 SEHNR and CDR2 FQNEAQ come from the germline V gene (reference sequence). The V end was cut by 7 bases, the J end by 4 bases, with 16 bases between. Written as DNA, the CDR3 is TGTGCCAGCACCCGGGGAGACGCGGGCACTGAAGCTTTCTTT. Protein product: CASTRGDAGTEAFF.

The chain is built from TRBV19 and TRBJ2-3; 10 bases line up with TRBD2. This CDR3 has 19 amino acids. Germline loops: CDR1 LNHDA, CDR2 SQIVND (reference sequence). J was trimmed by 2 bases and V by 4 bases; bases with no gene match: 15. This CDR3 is CASSSRAQSSGRITDTQYF. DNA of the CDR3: TGTGCCAGTAGTAGCAGGGCACAATCTAGCGGGAGAATCACAGATACGCAGTATTTT.

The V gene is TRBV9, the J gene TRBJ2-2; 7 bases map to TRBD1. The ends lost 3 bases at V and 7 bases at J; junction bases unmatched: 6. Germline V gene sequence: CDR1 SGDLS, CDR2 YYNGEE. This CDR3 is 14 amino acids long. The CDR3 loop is CASSATGRVGELFF. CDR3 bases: TGTGCCAGCAGCGCGACAGGGCGGGTCGGGGAGCTGTTTTTT. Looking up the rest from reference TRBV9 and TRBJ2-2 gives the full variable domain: DSGVTQTPKHLITATGQRVTLRCSPRSGDLSVYWYQQSLDQGLQFLIQYYNGEERAKGNILERFSAQQFPDLHSELNLSSLELGDSALYFCASSATGRVGELFFGEGSRLTVL.

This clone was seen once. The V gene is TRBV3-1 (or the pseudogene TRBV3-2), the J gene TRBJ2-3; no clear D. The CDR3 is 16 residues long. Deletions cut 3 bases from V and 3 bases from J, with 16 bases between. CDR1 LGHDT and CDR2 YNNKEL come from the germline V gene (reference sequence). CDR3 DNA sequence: TGTGCCAGCAGCCAGGGGATTTTGGGTACAACAGATACGCAGTATTTT. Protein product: CASSQGILGTTDTQYF.

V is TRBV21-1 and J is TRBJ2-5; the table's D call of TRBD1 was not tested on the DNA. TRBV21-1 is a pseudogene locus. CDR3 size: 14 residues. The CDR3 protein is CASSKQGIQETQYF. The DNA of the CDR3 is TGTGCCAGCAGCAAACAGGGTATCCAAGAGACCCAGTACTTC.

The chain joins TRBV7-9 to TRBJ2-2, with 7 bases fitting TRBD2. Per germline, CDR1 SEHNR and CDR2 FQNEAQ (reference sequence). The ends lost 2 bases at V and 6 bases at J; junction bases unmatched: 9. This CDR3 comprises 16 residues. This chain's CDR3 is CASSLRAVSGSGELFF. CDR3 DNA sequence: TGTGCCAGCAGCTTAAGGGCAGTTAGCGGGTCCGGGGAGCTGTTTTTT.

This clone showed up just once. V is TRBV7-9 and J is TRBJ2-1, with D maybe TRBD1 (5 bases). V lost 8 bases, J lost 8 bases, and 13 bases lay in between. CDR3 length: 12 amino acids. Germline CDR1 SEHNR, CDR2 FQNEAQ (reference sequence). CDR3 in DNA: TGTGCCAGCCTAGGGGATGGGTATGAGCAGTTCTTC. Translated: CASLGDGYEQFF.